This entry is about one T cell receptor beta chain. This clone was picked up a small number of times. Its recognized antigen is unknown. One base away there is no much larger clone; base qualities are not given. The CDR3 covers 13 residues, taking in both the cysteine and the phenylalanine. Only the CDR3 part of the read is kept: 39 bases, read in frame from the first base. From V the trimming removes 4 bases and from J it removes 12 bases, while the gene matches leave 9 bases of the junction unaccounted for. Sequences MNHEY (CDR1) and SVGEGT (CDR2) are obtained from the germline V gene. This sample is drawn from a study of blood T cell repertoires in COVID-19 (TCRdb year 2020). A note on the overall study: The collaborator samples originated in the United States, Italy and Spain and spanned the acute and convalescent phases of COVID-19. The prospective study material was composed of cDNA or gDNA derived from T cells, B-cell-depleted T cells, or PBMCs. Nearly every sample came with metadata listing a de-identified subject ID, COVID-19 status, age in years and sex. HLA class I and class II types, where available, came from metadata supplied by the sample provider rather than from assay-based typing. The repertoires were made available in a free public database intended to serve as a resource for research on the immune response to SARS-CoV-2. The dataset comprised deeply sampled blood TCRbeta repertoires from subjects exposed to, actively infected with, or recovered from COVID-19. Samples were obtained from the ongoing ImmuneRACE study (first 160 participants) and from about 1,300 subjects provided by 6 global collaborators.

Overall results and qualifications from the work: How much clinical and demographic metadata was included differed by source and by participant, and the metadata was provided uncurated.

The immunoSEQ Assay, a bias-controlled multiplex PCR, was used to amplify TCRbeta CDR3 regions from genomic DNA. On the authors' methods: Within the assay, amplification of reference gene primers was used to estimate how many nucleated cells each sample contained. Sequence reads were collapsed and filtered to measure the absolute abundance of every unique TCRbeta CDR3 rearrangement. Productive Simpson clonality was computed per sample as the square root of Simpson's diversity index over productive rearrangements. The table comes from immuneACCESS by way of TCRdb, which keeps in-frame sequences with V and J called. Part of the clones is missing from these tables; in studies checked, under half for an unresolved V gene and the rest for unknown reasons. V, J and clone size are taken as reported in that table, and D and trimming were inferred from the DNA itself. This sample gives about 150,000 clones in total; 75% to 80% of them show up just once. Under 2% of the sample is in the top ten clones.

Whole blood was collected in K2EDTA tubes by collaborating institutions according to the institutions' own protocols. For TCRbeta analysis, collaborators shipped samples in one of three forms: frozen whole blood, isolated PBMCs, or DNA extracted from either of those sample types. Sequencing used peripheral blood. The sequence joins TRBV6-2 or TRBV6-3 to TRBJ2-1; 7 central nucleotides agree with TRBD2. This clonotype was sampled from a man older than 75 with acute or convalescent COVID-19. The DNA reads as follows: TGTGCCAGCAGTTCGGGACTATGGACCCCGCAGTTCTTC. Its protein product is CASSSGLWTPQFF.